The entry that follows covers one TCR beta chain sequence. Its specificity is not known. The V gene's germline CDR1 is SEHNR and CDR2 FQNEAQ (reference sequence). V was pared by 7 bases and J by 3 bases, with 7 bases between. The CDR3 runs 12 residues. The sample originates from a study of CD4 T cells in relation to SARS-CoV-2 and coronaviruses. Study background: PBMCs were cultured with antigen for about eleven days before TCR beta sequencing. Patient ages ranged from about 21 to 72, median 38. Study-level results: Samples before the pandemic and after infection were not matched within any donor. The cross-reactivity analysis covered only spike protein, not other viral proteins.

Measured with immunoSEQ multiplex PCR; TCRdb has only the in-frame clones, and not every one. The repertoire has about 39,000 clones, around 85% of them found once; the top ten carry 6% to 8.5%. The rearrangement links TRBV7-9 to TRBJ2-4; D is uncertain. The sequencing input was naive CD4+ T cells from PBMCs, cultured in vitro. Subset specified: naive CD4+ T cells isolated by negative enrichment. The origin of this receptor is an adult with COVID-19. CDR3 residues: CASNSDKNIQYF. The DNA of the CDR3 is TGTGCCAGCAACAGCGACAAAAACATTCAGTACTTC.